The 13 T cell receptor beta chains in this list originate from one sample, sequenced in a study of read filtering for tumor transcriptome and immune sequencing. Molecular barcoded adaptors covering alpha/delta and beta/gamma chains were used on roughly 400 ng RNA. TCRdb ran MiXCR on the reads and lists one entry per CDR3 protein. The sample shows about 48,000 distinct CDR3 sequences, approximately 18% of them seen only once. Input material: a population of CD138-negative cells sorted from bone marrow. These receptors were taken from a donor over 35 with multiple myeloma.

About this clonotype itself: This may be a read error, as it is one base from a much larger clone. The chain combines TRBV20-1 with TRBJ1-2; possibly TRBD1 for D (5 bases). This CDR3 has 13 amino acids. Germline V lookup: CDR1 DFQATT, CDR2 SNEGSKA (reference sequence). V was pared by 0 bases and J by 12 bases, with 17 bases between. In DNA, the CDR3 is TGCAGTGCTAGAGATAGAAGGGCCTGGGGCCACACCTTC. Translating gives CSARDRRAWGHTF.

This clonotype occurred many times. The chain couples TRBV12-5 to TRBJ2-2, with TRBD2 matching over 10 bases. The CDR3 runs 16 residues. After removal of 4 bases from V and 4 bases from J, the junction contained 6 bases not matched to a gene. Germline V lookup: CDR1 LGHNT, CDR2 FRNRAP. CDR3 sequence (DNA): TGTGCTAGTGGTTCCTCTAGCGGGAGTGTCACCGGGGAGCTGTTTTTT. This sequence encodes CASGSSSGSVTGELFF.

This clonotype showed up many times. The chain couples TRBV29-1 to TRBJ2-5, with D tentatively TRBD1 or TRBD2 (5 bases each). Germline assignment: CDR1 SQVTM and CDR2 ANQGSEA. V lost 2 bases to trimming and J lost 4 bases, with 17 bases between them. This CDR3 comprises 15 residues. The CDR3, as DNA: TGCAGCGTTGAAATGTCGGGGACCGCCCCAGAGACCCAGTACTTC. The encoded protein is CSVEMSGTAPETQYF.

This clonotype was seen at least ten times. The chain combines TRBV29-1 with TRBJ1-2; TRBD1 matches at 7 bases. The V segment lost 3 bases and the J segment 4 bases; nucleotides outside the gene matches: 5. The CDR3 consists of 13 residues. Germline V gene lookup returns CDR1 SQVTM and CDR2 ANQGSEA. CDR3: CSVDWGQSYGYTF. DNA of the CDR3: TGCAGCGTTGATTGGGGACAGTCCTATGGCTACACCTTC. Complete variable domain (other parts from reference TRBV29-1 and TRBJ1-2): SAVISQKPSRDICQRGTSLTIQCQVDSQVTMMFWYRQQPGQSLTLIATANQGSEATYESGFVIDKFPISRPNLTFSTLTVSNMSPEDSSIYLCSVDWGQSYGYTFGSGTRLTVV.

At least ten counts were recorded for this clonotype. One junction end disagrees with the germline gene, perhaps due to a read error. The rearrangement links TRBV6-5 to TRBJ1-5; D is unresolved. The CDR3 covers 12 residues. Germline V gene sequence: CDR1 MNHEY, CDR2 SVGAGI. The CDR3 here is CASSRPDQPQHF. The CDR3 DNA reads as TGTGCCAGCAGCCGCCCTGATCAACCCCAGCATTTT.

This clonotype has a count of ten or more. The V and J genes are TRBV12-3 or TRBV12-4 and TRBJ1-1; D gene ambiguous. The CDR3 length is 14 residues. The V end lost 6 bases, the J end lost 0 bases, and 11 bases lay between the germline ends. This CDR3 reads CASRSGPMNTEAFF. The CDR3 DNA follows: TGTGCCAGCAGATCCGGGCCTATGAACACTGAAGCTTTCTTT.

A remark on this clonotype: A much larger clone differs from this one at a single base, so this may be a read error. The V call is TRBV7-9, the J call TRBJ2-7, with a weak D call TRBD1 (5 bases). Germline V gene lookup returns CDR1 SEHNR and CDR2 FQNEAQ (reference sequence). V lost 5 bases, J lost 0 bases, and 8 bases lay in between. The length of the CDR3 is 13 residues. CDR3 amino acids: CASSPTDSYEQYF. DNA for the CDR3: TGTGCCAGCAGCCCGACAGACTCCTACGAGCAGTACTTC. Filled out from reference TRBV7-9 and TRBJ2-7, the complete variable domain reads DTGVSQNPRHKITKRGQNVTFRCDPISEHNRLYWYRQTLGQGPEFLTYFQNEAQLEKSRLLSDRFSAERPKGSFSTLEIQRTEQGDSAMYLCASSPTDSYEQYFGPGTRLTVT.

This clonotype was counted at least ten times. The CDR3 bases are TGTGCCAGCAGCTTACACCCCCAAGAGACCCAGTACTTC. Protein: CASSLHPQETQYF. The chain carries TRBV7-9 and TRBJ2-5; D unclear. This CDR3 has 13 amino acids. V was trimmed by 2 bases and J by 1 base, leaving 5 bases between them. The germline V gene encodes CDR1 SEHNR and CDR2 FQNEAQ (reference sequence).

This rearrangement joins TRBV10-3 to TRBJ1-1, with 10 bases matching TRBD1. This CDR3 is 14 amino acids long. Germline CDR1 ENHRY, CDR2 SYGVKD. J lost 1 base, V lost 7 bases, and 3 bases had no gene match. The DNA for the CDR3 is TGTGCCATCAAGGGGACAGGGGAGAACACTGAAGCTTTCTTT. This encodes CAIKGTGENTEAFF.

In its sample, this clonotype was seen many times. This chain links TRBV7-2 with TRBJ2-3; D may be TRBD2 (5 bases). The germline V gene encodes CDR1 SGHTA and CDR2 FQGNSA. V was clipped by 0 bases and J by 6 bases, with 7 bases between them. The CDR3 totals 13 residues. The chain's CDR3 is CASSLAIADTQYF. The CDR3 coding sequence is TGTGCCAGCAGCTTAGCTATAGCGGATACGCAGTATTTT.

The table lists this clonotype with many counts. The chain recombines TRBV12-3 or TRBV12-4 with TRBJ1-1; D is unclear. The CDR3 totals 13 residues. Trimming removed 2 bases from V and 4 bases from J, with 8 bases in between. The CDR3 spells CASSLKESTEAFF. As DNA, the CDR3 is TGTGCCAGCAGTTTAAAGGAGAGCACTGAAGCTTTCTTT.

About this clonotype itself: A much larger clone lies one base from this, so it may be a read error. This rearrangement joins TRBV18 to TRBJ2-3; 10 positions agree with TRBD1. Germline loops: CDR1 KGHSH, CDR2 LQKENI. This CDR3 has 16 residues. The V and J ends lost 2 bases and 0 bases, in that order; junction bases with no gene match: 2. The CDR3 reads CASSPRQGASTDTQYF. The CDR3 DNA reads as TGTGCCAGCTCACCAAGACAGGGGGCGAGCACAGATACGCAGTATTTT.

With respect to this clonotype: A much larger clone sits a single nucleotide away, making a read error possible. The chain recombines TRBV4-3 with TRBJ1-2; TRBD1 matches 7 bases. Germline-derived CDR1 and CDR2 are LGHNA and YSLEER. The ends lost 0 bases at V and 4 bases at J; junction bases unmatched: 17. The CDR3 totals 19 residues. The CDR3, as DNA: TGCGCCAGCAGCCAAGATTTCACAGGGGATTCCGCGACCTTCTATGGCTACACCTTC. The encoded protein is CASSQDFTGDSATFYGYTF.